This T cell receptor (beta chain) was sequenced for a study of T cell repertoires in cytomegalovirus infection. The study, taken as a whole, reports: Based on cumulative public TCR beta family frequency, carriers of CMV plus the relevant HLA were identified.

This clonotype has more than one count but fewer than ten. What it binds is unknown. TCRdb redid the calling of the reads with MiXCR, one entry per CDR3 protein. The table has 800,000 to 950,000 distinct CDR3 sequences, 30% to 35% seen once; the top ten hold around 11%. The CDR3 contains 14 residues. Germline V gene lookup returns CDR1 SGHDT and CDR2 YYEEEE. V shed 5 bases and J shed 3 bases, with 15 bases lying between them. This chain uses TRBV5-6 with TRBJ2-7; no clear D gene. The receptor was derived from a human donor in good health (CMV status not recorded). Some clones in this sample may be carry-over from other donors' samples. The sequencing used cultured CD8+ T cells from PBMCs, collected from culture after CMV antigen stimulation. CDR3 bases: TGTGCCAGCAGTCTTGGATCGGCCCGCTACGAGCAGTACGTC. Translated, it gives CASSLGSARYEQYV.